This entry is about one T cell receptor beta chain. What antigen it recognizes has not been identified. Per-base quality was not reported, and no clone a single base away is much larger than it. TCRbeta CDR3 regions were amplified from genomic DNA using the immunoSEQ Assay, a bias-controlled multiplex PCR. On the study's bioinformatics: Nucleated cell counts per sample were estimated from amplification of reference gene primers within the assay. To quantify the absolute abundance of each unique TCRbeta CDR3 rearrangement, sequence reads were collapsed and filtered. For each sample, productive Simpson clonality was calculated as the square root of Simpson's diversity index across productive rearrangements. TCRdb retrieved this table from immuneACCESS and kept in-frame rearrangements only. Not all clones are present; in checked studies, unresolved V genes account for under half, and no reason is known for the remainder. From that table come the V and J calls and clone size; the DNA was used to work out D and trimming. This sample holds fewer than 250,000 clones; about 89% were observed only once. The ten most abundant clones make up around 8.9% of the sample.

There are 13 amino acids in the CDR3, from cysteine to phenylalanine inclusive. Left in the record is the CDR3 DNA by itself, 39 bases read in frame from the first base. At the junction V is shortened by 5 bases and J by 12 bases, with 20 bases in between. The germline V gene (reference sequence) supplies CDR1 GTSNPN and CDR2 SVGIG. The data belong to a study of blood T cell repertoires in COVID-19 (dated by TCRdb to about 2020). For the wider study: The collaborator samples originated in the United States, Italy and Spain and spanned the acute and convalescent phases of COVID-19. The material from the prospective study consisted of cDNA or gDNA derived from T cells, B-cell-depleted T cells, or PBMCs. Samples were obtained from the ongoing ImmuneRACE study (first 160 participants) and from over 1,000 subjects provided by 6 global collaborators. Deeply sampled blood TCRbeta repertoires from subjects exposed to, actively infected with, or recovered from COVID-19 were included in the dataset. The sample metadata nearly always contained a de-identified subject ID, COVID-19 status, age in years and sex. A freely available public database, intended as a resource for researchers studying the immune response to SARS-CoV-2, is where the repertoires were released. HLA class I and class II types, where available, came from metadata supplied by the sample provider rather than from assay-based typing. Study-wide findings and limitations: The amount of clinical and demographic metadata varied by source and participant and was provided uncurated.

Participants in the prospective study were enrolled through a virtual design, were aged roughly 18 to 95 years, and lived in 20 to 30 United States geographic areas. In the prospective study, participants were assigned to cohorts based on the clinical history participants reported in a screening survey and a study questionnaire. ImmuneRACE Cohort 3 recovered participants were defined by two consecutive negative NP/OP PCR tests, healthcare professional clearance, or symptom resolution. In the prospective study, whole blood, serum and a nasopharyngeal or oropharyngeal swab were collected from each participant by mobile phlebotomists. Additional blood draws and questionnaires over an approximately 2-month period could optionally be provided by prospective study participants. Prospective study blood samples were shipped either frozen or at room temperature before DNA extraction.

What was sequenced was PBMCs or T cells enriched from blood (not recorded which). This receptor was obtained from a woman in her late teens or twenties who had recovered from COVID-19. Recombination connected TRBV30 to TRBJ1-3; the D gene is unclear. The DNA sequence reads TGTGCCTGGGCCGCCGGGTCAACCCCGATCATATATTTT. Its translation is CAWAAGSTPIIYF.